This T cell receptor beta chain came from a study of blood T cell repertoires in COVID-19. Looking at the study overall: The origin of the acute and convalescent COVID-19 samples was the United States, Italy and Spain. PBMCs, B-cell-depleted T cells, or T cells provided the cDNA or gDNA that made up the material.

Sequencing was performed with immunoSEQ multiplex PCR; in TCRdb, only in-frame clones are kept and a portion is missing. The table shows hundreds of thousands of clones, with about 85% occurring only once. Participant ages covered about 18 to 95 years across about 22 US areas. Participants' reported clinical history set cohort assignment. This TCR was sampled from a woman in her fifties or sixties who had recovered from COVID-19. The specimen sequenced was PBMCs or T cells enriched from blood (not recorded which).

DNA of the CDR3: TGTGCCAGCAGCCCGCCGGGATACGGAAACACCATATATTTT. Translation: CASSPPGYGNTIYF. The chain couples TRBV7-2 to TRBJ1-3; D uncertain. Germline V gives CDR1 SGHTA, CDR2 FQGNSA. CDR3 length equals 14 residues. Trimming removed 5 bases at V and 4 bases at J, with 12 bases between.